What follows are 2 T cell receptor beta chains derived from one specimen sequenced in a study of beta chain features in type 1 diabetes. For these receptors, no antigen is known. Study-wide points: TCRB CDR3 length was moderately but significantly reduced in all four CD4+ subsets of Type 1 diabetes patients.

Reverse transcribing all isolated RNA meant expressed TCRB transcripts were sequenced. TCRdb's copy holds only in-frame clones and misses some; the assay was immunoSEQ multiplex PCR. The repertoire includes more than 300,000 clones, 8.5% to 10% of them detected once, and 0.45% to 0.65% sits in the top ten. Sequencing was done on a sample of central memory CD4+ T cells from blood. These receptors originate from a man aged 25-45 years with type 1 diabetes.

V is TRBV5-1 and J is TRBJ1-1; D is unclear. V gave up 2 bases and J gave up 1 base, with 9 bases separating them. This CDR3 spans 14 amino acids. The V gene's germline CDR1 is SGHRS and CDR2 YFSETQ. CDR3 protein: CASSFREGNTEAFF. CDR3 bases: TGCGCCAGCAGCTTCAGAGAGGGGAACACTGAAGCTTTCTTT.

This clone was seen a few times. This rearrangement joins TRBV7-9 to TRBJ2-5, with D tentatively TRBD1 (5 bases). Per germline, CDR1 SEHNR and CDR2 FQNEAQ (reference sequence). This CDR3 is 15 amino acids long. The V and J ends lost 0 bases and 2 bases respectively, with 10 bases between them. For the CDR3, the DNA is TGTGCCAGCAGCTTAGCCAGGACACTTCAAGAGACCCAGTACTTC. Its translation is CASSLARTLQETQYF.